A single sample gave rise to the 24 T cell receptor beta chains below, sequenced in a study of T cell changes during pregnancy in multiple sclerosis. Generated by immunoSEQ multiplex PCR, the TCRdb table keeps only in-frame clones and is missing some. The data show around 32,000 clones, 91% seen once. Source: CD8+ T cells from peripheral blood mononuclear cells, taken in the second trimester of pregnancy. Receptors originate from a female donor in good health, enrolled as a control in a pregnancy study.

This chain connects TRBV7-9 to TRBJ1-1, with TRBD1 matching 11 bases. Germline V gives CDR1 SEHNR, CDR2 FQNEAQ (reference sequence). J was trimmed by 2 bases and V by 1 base; bases with no gene match: 3. This CDR3 has 16 amino acids. Here the CDR3 reads CASSLGDRGINTEAFF. The CDR3 DNA sequence: TGTGCCAGCAGCTTAGGGGACAGGGGGATTAACACTGAAGCTTTCTTT.

The CDR3 DNA sequence: TGCAGCGTTGCTCTTGGAGGGACTGAAGCTTTCTTT. This translates into CSVALGGTEAFF. This chain links TRBV29-1 with TRBJ1-1; D unresolved. The V and J ends lost 4 bases and 5 bases respectively, with 11 bases between them. The CDR3 runs 12 residues. The germline V gene has CDR1 SQVTM and CDR2 ANQGSEA. The complete variable domain, with remaining parts taken from reference TRBV29-1 and TRBJ1-1, reads SAVISQKPSRDICQRGTSLTIQCQVDSQVTMMFWYRQQPGQSLTLIATANQGSEATYESGFVIDKFPISRPNLTFSTLTVSNMSPEDSSIYLCSVALGGTEAFFGQGTRLTVV.

The chain uses TRBV14 and TRBJ1-1; no clear D gene. Germline-derived CDR1 and CDR2 are SGHDN and FVKESK. The germline V and J ends were trimmed by 4 bases and 1 base, with 13 bases remaining between them. The CDR3 covers 15 residues. CDR3 residues: CASSRYQEGNTEAFF. The CDR3 DNA sequence: TGTGCCAGCAGCCGGTACCAGGAGGGGAACACTGAAGCTTTCTTT.

This clone was detected only a few times. The chain couples TRBV2 to TRBJ1-1; no definite D call. The CDR3 spans 12 residues. Germline V gene data show CDR1 as SNHLY and CDR2 as FYNNEI. The V end was cut by 11 bases, the J end by 2 bases, with 12 bases between. CDR3 bases: TGTGCCTGGTCACGAGTCAACACTGAAGCTTTCTTT. Amino acids: CAWSRVNTEAFF.

The chain carries TRBV6-5 and TRBJ2-7; a weak D match, TRBD2 (6 bases). The CDR3 spans 14 residues. Germline-derived CDR1 and CDR2 are MNHEY and SVGAGI. V shed 0 bases and J shed 3 bases, with 9 bases lying between them. In DNA, the CDR3 is TGTGCCAGCAGTTACTCCGGCGGGGTCTACGAGCAGTACTTC. Translated, it gives CASSYSGGVYEQYF.

The gene calls are TRBV7-9 and TRBJ2-5, with TRBD2 identical over 10 bases. The ends lost 1 base at V and 1 base at J; junction bases unmatched: 6. The CDR3 has 17 residues. The germline CDR1 and CDR2 sequences are SEHNR and FQNEAQ (reference sequence). The CDR3 DNA reads TGTGCCAGCAGCTTAGTAACTAGCGGGGTCACCCAAGAGACCCAGTACTTC. Its protein product is CASSLVTSGVTQETQYF.

The chain recombines TRBV9 with TRBJ2-1; 9 positions agree with TRBD2. This CDR3 contains 21 residues. Germline CDR1 and CDR2: SGDLS and YYNGEE. V trimming: 4 bases; J trimming: 2 bases; junction bases outside the gene matches: 22. CDR3 nucleotides: TGTGCCAGCAGCCGTAGTTCCCCCATCGATGGCGGGGGGGCAACCTACAATGAGCAGTTCTTC. This codes for CASSRSSPIDGGGATYNEQFF.

This chain connects TRBV7-6 to TRBJ2-1; 9 bases agree with TRBD2. The V and J ends lost 5 bases and 0 bases, in that order; junction bases with no gene match: 8. The CDR3 has 17 residues. The germline V gene has CDR1 SGHVS and CDR2 FNYEAQ. CDR3 in DNA: TGTGCCAGCAGCATGGACGCGGGGGGGAGCTCCTACAATGAGCAGTTCTTC. Amino acid sequence: CASSMDAGGSSYNEQFF. The full variable domain, its missing parts supplied by reference TRBV7-6 and TRBJ2-1, is GAGVSQSPRYKVTKRGQDVALRCDPISGHVSLYWYRQALGQGPEFLTYFNYEAQQDKSGLPNDRFSAERPEGSISTLTIQRTEQRDSAMYRCASSMDAGGSSYNEQFFGPGTRLTVL.

The rearrangement links TRBV5-5 to TRBJ1-5; the match to TRBD1 covers 10 bases. The CDR3 is 19 amino acids. V shed 4 bases and J 1 base; nucleotides not matched to a gene: 14. The V gene's germline CDR1 is SGHKS and CDR2 YYEKEE (reference sequence). CDR3 sequence: CASSGDLGTGAISNQPQHF. For the CDR3, the DNA is TGTGCCAGCAGCGGAGACTTAGGGACAGGGGCGATCAGCAATCAGCCCCAGCATTTT.

The rearrangement uses TRBV6-6 and TRBJ1-5; TRBD1 is a possible D gene (6 bases). Germline assignment: CDR1 MNHNY and CDR2 SVGAGI (reference sequence). The CDR3 totals 14 residues. V was trimmed by 7 bases and J by 4 bases, leaving 14 bases between them. The CDR3 nucleotides read TGTGCCAGCAAGGGGGAAACATGGAATCAGCCCCAGCATTTT. Its protein product is CASKGETWNQPQHF.

The CDR3 nucleotides read TGTGCCAGCGCCGGACCCCGTCGGGAGGATCAGCCCCAGCATTTT. Protein product: CASAGPRREDQPQHF. V is TRBV12-1 and J is TRBJ1-5. TRBV12-1 is flagged as a pseudogene. This CDR3 is built from 15 residues.

The rearrangement uses TRBV6-1 and TRBJ1-5; weak D call: TRBD1 (6 bases). The length of the CDR3 is 13 residues. Trimming shortened V by 2 bases and J by 7 bases, and 9 bases separated the two germline ends. Germline V gene sequence: CDR1 MNHNS, CDR2 SASEGT. This chain's CDR3 is CASSESGGQPQHF. CDR3 DNA sequence: TGTGCCAGCAGTGAAAGTGGGGGCCAGCCCCAGCATTTT.

The V and J genes are TRBV5-8 and TRBJ2-7, with a possible D match to TRBD1 (5 bases). Trimming removed 0 bases from V and 4 bases from J, with 14 bases in between. Germline V lookup: CDR1 SGHTS, CDR2 YDEGEE. The CDR3 contains 15 residues. CDR3 residues: CASSLEQGRRYEQYF. The CDR3 region has the DNA TGTGCCAGCAGCTTGGAGCAGGGTCGCCGGTACGAGCAGTACTTC.

The chain is built from TRBV4-2 and TRBJ2-2, with 7 bases fitting TRBD2. J lost 0 bases, V lost 3 bases, and 10 bases had no gene match. This CDR3 has 18 residues. Germline values: CDR1 LGHNA, CDR2 YNFKEQ. The DNA of the CDR3 is TGTGCCAGCAGCCATGGGGGGGGACCCACTTCGAACACCGGGGAGCTGTTTTTT. Its translation: CASSHGGGPTSNTGELFF.

The chain's CDR3 is CASSLTTGHETQYF. As DNA, the CDR3 is TGTGCCAGCAGCTTAACGACAGGGCACGAGACCCAGTACTTC. The V call is TRBV7-7, the J call TRBJ2-5; 7 bases are a match to TRBD1. V lost 2 bases to trimming and J lost 5 bases; unmatched junction nucleotides: 5. The CDR3 loop spans 14 amino acids. CDR1 and CDR2 from the germline V gene are SSHAT and FNYEAQ (reference sequence).

The chain recombines TRBV14 with TRBJ1-1; D is possibly TRBD1 (5 bases). Trimming removed 4 bases from V and 3 bases from J, with 15 bases in between. The CDR3 runs 15 residues. CDR1 is SGHDN and CDR2 is FVKESK in the germline V gene. CDR3: CASSLDRGWYTEAFF. The CDR3 coding sequence is TGTGCCAGCAGCCTTGACCGGGGGTGGTACACTGAAGCTTTCTTT.

The chain combines TRBV21-1 with TRBJ1-2. TRBV21-1 is designated a pseudogene. This CDR3 comprises 12 residues. CDR3 nucleotide sequence: TGTGCCAGCGATCGGGGTGTCTATGGCTACACCTTC. This gives the protein CASDRGVYGYTF.

V and J are TRBV2 and TRBJ2-7; 8 nucleotides match TRBD1. The CDR3 is 13 amino acids. J gave up 2 bases and V 11 bases, and 8 bases lay outside the gene matches. Germline assignment: CDR1 SNHLY and CDR2 FYNNEI. The CDR3 loop is CAGQGRETYEQYF. In nucleotides, the CDR3 is TGTGCCGGACAGGGCAGGGAGACCTACGAGCAGTACTTC.

The chain is built from TRBV2 and TRBJ1-6, with TRBD1 matching 7 bases. Germline V gene sequence: CDR1 SNHLY, CDR2 FYNNEI. The ends lost 4 bases at V and 8 bases at J; junction bases unmatched: 11. The CDR3 consists of 16 residues. In DNA form, the CDR3 reads TGTGCCAGCAGTGCCGCCGGGACAGAGTACGATTCACCCCTCCACTTT. Amino acids: CASSAAGTEYDSPLHF. Based on the CDR3 plus reference TRBV2 and TRBJ1-6, the full variable domain is EPEVTQTPSHQVTQMGQEVILRCVPISNHLYFYWYRQILGQKVEFLVSFYNNEISEKSEIFDDQFSVERPDGSNFTLKIRSTKLEDSAMYFCASSAAGTEYDSPLHFGNGTRLTVT.

The chain couples TRBV18 to TRBJ2-5, with D possibly being TRBD2 (6 bases). The germline CDR1 and CDR2 sequences are KGHSH and LQKENI. CDR3 length: 14 residues. V was cut by 3 bases and J by 7 bases, with 15 bases left in between. The CDR3 loop is CASSPPEGSLTQYF. The CDR3 DNA reads as TGTGCCAGCTCACCGCCGGAGGGCTCATTGACCCAGTACTTC. Full variable domain (remainder filled in from reference TRBV18 and TRBJ2-5): NAGVMQNPRHLVRRRGQEARLRCSPMKGHSHVYWYRQLPEEGLKFMVYLQKENIIDESGMPKERFSAEFPKEGPSILRIQQVVRGDSAAYFCASSPPEGSLTQYFGPGTRLLVL.

The rearrangement uses TRBV25-1 and TRBJ2-7; D uncertain. Germline V gene sequence: CDR1 MGHDK, CDR2 SYGVNS. The CDR3 consists of 12 residues. Trimming took 4 bases from V and 6 from J, leaving 10 bases between them. CDR3 sequence: CASSALPSEQYF. CDR3 sequence (DNA): TGTGCCAGCAGTGCCCTCCCCTCCGAGCAGTACTTC.

The chain recombines TRBV5-1 with TRBJ2-1; the match to TRBD2 covers 12 bases. V was pared by 4 bases and J by 1 base, with 3 bases of the junction left unmatched. Germline V gene lookup returns CDR1 SGHRS and CDR2 YFSETQ. The CDR3 is 16 residues long. CDR3 nucleotides: TGCGCCAGCAGCAACGGACTAGCGGGGTCCTACAATGAGCAGTTCTTC. Its protein is CASSNGLAGSYNEQFF.

V gene TRBV7-9 combines with J gene TRBJ2-7; unclear D gene. The V and J ends lost 5 bases and 2 bases respectively, with 10 bases between them. The germline V gene has CDR1 SEHNR and CDR2 FQNEAQ (reference sequence). The CDR3 covers 13 residues. The CDR3: CASSRSETYEQYF. DNA for the CDR3: TGTGCCAGCAGCCGGTCCGAAACCTACGAGCAGTACTTC.

The V gene is TRBV7-3, the J gene TRBJ2-3; D is unclear. The CDR3 consists of 13 residues. The ends were cut back, 4 bases at V and 4 bases at J, with 9 bases in the middle. Germline CDR1 reads SGHTA; CDR2 reads FQGTGA. The CDR3 reads CASSSHSSDTQYF. The CDR3 bases are TGTGCCAGCAGCTCACATTCTTCAGATACGCAGTATTTT.